The clone carrying this T cell receptor (beta chain) came up a few times. These data are taken from a study of blood T cell repertoires in COVID-19. Study-level information: The origin of the acute and convalescent COVID-19 samples was the United States, Italy and Spain. Sources were T cells, B-cell-depleted T cells, or PBMCs; the material itself was cDNA or gDNA.

Original handling: Nucleated cell counts were estimated from reference gene primer amplification. The repertoire was sequenced with immunoSEQ multiplex PCR; TCRdb's copy has only in-frame clones and lacks some. V, J and clone size are those of that table, while D and trimming were read from the DNA. The top ten clones hold more than 7% of a sample with under 250,000 clones, about 80% of them seen once. This clonotype was sampled from a man older than 75 with acute or convalescent COVID-19. The sequencing input was peripheral blood.

CDR3 amino acids: CASSIRGRGNQPQHF. CDR3 DNA: TGTGCCAGTAGTATAAGGGGAAGGGGCAATCAGCCCCAGCATTTT. V gene TRBV19 combines with J gene TRBJ1-5; possibly TRBD1 for D (5 bases). V lost 2 bases and J lost 2, with 10 bases in between. Germline V CDR1 and CDR2: LNHDA, SQIVND (reference sequence). The CDR3 runs to 15 residues.